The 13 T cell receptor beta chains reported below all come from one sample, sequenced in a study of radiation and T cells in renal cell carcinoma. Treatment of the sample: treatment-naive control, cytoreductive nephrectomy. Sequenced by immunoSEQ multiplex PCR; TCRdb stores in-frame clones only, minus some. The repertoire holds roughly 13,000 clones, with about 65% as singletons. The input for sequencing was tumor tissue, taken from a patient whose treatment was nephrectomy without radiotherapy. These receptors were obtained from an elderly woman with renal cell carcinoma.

CDR3 in amino acids: CASRIKKPPYEQYF. For the CDR3, the DNA is TGTGCCAGCAGGATCAAAAAGCCCCCCTACGAGCAGTACTTC. The chain links TRBV27 to TRBJ2-7; D unclear. The CDR3 is 14 residues long. V dropped 6 bases and J dropped 2 bases, with 14 bases sitting between them. Germline CDR1 MNHEY, CDR2 SMNVEV (reference sequence).

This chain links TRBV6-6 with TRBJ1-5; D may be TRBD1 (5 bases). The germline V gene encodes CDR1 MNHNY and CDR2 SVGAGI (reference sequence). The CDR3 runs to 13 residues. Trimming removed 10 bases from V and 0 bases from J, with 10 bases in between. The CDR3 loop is CATGRVSNQPQHF. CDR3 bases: TGTGCCACGGGCAGGGTTAGCAATCAGCCCCAGCATTTT.

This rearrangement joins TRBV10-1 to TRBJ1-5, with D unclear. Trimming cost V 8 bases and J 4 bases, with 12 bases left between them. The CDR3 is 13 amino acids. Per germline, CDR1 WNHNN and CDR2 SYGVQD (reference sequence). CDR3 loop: CASAADGNQPQHF. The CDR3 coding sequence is TGCGCCAGCGCGGCGGACGGGAATCAGCCCCAGCATTTT.

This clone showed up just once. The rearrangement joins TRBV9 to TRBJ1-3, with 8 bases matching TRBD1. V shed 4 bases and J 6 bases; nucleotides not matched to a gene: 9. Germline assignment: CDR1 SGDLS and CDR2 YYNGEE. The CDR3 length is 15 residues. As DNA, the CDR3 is TGTGCCAGCAGCTCCGAGGGGACAGGAGAAAACACCATATATTTT. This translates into CASSSEGTGENTIYF.

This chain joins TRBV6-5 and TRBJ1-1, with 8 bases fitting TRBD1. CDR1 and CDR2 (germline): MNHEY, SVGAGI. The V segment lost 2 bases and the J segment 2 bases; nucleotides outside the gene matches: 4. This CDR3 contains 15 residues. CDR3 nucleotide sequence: TGTGCCAGCAGTTACGGACAGGGAGTTAACACTGAAGCTTTCTTT. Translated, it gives CASSYGQGVNTEAFF.

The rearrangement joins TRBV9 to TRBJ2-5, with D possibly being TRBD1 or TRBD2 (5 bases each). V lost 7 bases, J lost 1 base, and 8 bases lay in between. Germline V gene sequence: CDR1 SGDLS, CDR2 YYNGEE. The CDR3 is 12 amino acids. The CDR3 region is CASGTPQETQYF. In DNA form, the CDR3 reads TGTGCCAGCGGGACGCCCCAAGAGACCCAGTACTTC.

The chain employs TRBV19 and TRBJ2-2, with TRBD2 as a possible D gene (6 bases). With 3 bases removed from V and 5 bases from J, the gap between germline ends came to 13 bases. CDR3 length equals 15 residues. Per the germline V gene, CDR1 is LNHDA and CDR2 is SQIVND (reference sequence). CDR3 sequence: CASSMGTGHTGELFF. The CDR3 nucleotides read TGTGCCAGTAGTATGGGGACTGGGCATACCGGGGAGCTGTTTTTT.

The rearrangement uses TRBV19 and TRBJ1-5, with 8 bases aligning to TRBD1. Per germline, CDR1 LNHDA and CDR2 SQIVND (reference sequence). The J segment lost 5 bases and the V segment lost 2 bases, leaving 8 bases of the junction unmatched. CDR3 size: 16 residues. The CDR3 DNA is TGTGCCAGTAGTATAACCCTTGGACAGGGAGATCAGCCCCAGCATTTT. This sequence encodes CASSITLGQGDQPQHF.

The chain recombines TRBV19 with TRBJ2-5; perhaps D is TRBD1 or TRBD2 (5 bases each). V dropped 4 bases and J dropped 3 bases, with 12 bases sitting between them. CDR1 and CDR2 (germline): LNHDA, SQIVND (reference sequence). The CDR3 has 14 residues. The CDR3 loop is CASSSNGAEETQYF. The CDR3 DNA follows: TGTGCCAGTAGTAGCAACGGGGCCGAAGAGACCCAGTACTTC.

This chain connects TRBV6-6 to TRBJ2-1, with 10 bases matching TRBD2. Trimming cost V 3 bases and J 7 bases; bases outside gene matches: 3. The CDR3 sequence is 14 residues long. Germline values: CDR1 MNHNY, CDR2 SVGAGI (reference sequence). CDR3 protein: CASSYSGGKNEQFF. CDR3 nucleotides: TGTGCCAGCAGTTATAGCGGGGGGAAGAATGAGCAGTTCTTC.

The CDR3 coding sequence is TGTGCCAGCAGTTACTCTTACAGAATGAACACTGAAGCTTTCTTT. This codes for CASSYSYRMNTEAFF. The chain combines TRBV6-5 with TRBJ1-1; D uncertain. The CDR3 is 15 amino acids. Trimming took off 0 bases at V and 0 bases at J, with 8 bases between the two ends. The germline V gene has CDR1 MNHEY and CDR2 SVGAGI.

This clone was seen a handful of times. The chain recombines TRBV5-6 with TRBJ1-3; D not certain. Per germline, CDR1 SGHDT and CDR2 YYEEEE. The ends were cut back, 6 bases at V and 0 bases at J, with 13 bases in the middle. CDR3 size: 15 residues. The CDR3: CASTRFTASGNTIYF. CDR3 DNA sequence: TGTGCCAGCACCCGATTTACTGCCTCTGGAAACACCATATATTTT.

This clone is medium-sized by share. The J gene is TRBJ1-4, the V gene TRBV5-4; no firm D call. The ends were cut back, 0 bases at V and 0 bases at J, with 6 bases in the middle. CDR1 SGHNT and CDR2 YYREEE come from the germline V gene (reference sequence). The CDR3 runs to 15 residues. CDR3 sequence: CASSLEETTNEKLFF. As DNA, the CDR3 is TGTGCCAGCAGCTTGGAGGAGACAACTAATGAAAAACTGTTTTTT.